The TCR beta chain under discussion was sequenced for a study of identical twins. A universal primer site was added by template switching, and unique molecular identifiers were carried by the cDNA. TCRdb redid the calling of the 5' RACE reads with MiXCR, one entry per CDR3 protein. In the table there are 200,000 to 300,000 distinct CDR3 sequences, 6% to 8.5% of which are singletons. This clonotype was observed a few times. After removal of 5 bases from V and 4 bases from J, the junction contained 5 bases not matched to a gene. The CDR3 sequence is 15 residues long. Germline V lookup: CDR1 SGHTA, CDR2 FQGTGA. The same data also went into a second study, on yellow fever vaccine responses in identical twins. That source adds: Twins' vaccine T cell response reportedly seemed partly convergent, partly personalized.

This receptor was obtained from a woman aged 18-29 years in good health. The specimen sequenced was CD8+ T cells sorted from blood. The gene calls are TRBV7-3 and TRBJ2-1, with 10 bases fitting TRBD1. The CDR3 nucleotides are TGTGCCAGCAGCACGGGACAGGGGATATACAATGAGCAGTTCTTC. Translation gives CASSTGQGIYNEQFF.